Here is one T cell receptor (beta chain) with its context. This receptor's antigen is unknown. A read error may account for a junction end that differs from germline. The sample comes from a study of glioma-infiltrating T cells (dated by TCRdb to 2016 to 2017). At the level of the whole study: Glioma tissue, non-neoplastic brain tissue and matched peripheral blood mononuclear cells were used as sources from which TCR alpha- and beta-chain repertoires were sequenced. Three low-grade glioma patients, fewer than 10 primary glioblastoma patients, and three non-glioma patients who contributed non-neoplastic brain tissue made up the paired cohort. Each tissue-infiltrating repertoire was compared with the same patient's peripheral blood repertoire to measure divergence between tissue and blood T-cell populations.

Summary of the overall study and its limitations: VJ-independent divergence between tissue and blood was lower than expected in non-neoplastic patients but higher than expected in all gliomas, particularly low-grade gliomas. Group comparisons were based on small numbers of patients: three non-neoplastic, three low-grade glioma and 7 to 9 glioblastoma patients. Only a very small number of CDR3 sequences turned up in both tissue and blood, a result put down to high CDR3 diversity combined with limited sampling.

The iRepertoire nested amplicon-rescue multiplex PCR (arm-PCR) platform was used to amplify TCR alpha and beta CDR3 regions from RNA. The input for one-step reverse transcription and amplification was roughly 85-400 ng of either tissue mRNA or PBMC total RNA. Following bead purification, Illumina adapters were added through a secondary multiplex PCR, and the libraries were then gel-purified between 200 and 400 bp. The libraries contained internal 6-nucleotide barcodes that were used for demultiplexing. Libraries were sequenced on an Illumina MiSeq with 2x220 or 2x250 nucleotide paired-end reads. The paper's processing steps were these. Paired reads were merged using FLASH 1.2.11 and aligned with BWA-MEM to the GRCh37 human genome, and TRA and TRB reads were then extracted. An IMGT-derived reference of cassette sequences and CDR3 motifs, with pseudogenes included, was used for V and J assignment. Reads were translated in three frames, and productive CDR3s were defined as those with a C...FGXG motif and no stop codons. Unique combinations of V-J cassette pair and CDR3 amino acid sequence were defined as clonotypes. Hamming distance filtering was applied to reads, with thresholds set by the sequence error rate of each sample in mapped regions. TCRdb reprocessed the public reads (quality trimming at Q25 with fastp, clone calling with MiXCR) and kept in-frame beta chains. Each entry merges the rows of one CDR3 protein and shows their most common DNA and genes. The V and J calls come from TCRdb's annotation, not from the publication. The sample table shows roughly 200,000 distinct CDR3 sequences, and about 32% are seen once. Jointly, the top ten make up roughly a fifth of the sample.

CDR1 and CDR2, per the germline V gene, are KGHSH and LQKENI. The CDR3 covers 14 residues, taking in both the cysteine and the phenylalanine. Here the CDR3 DNA is all that survives: 42 bases in frame from base 1. The receptor was isolated from a human donor with low-grade glioma or glioblastoma, undergoing nonglioma brain surgery, or in good health (not recorded which). The receptor chain draws on TRBV18 and TRBJ2-7, with 9 junctional bases fitting TRBD1. The specimen sequenced was glioma tissue, nonneoplastic brain tissue, or PBMCs (not recorded which). The CDR3 protein is CASSPPGQGNERYF. In nucleotides, the sequence is TGTGCCAGCTCACCACCGGGACAGGGTAACGAGCGGTACTTC.